This T cell receptor (beta chain) came from a study of cytomegalovirus exposure and HLA in healthy donors. Across the whole study: In a previous analysis, about 100 million unique TCR beta sequences were found from 170 million or so T cells. Among the approximately 430 donors who were genotyped, about 84% fell in the genetic ancestry cluster that is associated with self-reported Caucasian donors.

A multiplex PCR was run with 60 Vbeta primers and 13 Jbeta primers. Method: immunoSEQ multiplex PCR; TCRdb's copy keeps in-frame clones and lacks some. Of over 100,000 clones listed, 70% to 85% are singletons. The sequencing sample was made of PBMCs. The receptor was derived from a male donor in good health and CMV-seropositive.

The CDR3 loop is CAIRLQLNEKLFF. The CDR3 bases are TGTGCCATCAGGTTACAGCTAAATGAAAAACTGTTTTTT. The chain employs TRBV10-3 and TRBJ1-4; D is unresolved. The CDR3 has 13 residues. V was shortened by 6 bases and J by 5 bases, with 10 bases between the two germline ends. CDR1 ENHRY and CDR2 SYGVKD come from the germline V gene.